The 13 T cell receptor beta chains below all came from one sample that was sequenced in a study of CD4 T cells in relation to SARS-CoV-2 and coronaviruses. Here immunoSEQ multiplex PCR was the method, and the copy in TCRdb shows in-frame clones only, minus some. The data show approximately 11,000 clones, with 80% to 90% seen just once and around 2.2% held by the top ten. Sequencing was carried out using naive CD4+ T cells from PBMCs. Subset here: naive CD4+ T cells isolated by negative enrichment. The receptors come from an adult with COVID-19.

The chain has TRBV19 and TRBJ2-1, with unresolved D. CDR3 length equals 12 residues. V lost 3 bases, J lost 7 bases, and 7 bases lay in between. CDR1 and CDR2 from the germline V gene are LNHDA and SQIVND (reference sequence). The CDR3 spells CASSMTVNEQFF. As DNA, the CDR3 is TGTGCCAGTAGTATGACTGTGAATGAGCAGTTCTTC.

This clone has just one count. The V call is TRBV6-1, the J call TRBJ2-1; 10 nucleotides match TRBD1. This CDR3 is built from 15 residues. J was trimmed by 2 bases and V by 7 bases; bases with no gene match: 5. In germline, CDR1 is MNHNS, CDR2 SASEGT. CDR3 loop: CASTPGTGAYNEQFF. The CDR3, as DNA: TGTGCCAGCACCCCAGGGACAGGGGCCTACAATGAGCAGTTCTTC.

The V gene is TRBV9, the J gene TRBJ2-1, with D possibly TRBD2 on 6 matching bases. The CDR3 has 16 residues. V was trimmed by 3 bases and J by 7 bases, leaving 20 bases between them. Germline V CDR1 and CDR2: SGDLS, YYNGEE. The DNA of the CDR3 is TGTGCCAGCAGCGGGGACTTGAGGGGCCTGTGGAATGAGCAGTTCTTC. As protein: CASSGDLRGLWNEQFF.

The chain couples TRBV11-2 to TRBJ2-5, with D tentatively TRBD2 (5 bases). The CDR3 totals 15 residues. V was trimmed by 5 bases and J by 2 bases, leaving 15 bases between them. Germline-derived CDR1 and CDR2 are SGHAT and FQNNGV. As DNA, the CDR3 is TGTGCCAGCAGCCCGGGAACTAGAGATCAAGAGACCCAGTACTTC. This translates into CASSPGTRDQETQYF.

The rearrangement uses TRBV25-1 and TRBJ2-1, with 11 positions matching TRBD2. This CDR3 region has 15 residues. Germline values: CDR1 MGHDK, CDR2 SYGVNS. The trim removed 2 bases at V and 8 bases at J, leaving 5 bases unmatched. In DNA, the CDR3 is TGTGCCAGCAGTGAACGGCTAGCGGGGGGATATGAGCAGTTCTTC. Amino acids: CASSERLAGGYEQFF.

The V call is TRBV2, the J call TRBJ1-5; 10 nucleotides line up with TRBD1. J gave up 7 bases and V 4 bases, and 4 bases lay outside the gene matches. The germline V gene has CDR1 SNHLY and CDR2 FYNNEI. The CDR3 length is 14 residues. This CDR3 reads CASSATGGRQPQHF. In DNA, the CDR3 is TGTGCCAGCAGTGCGACAGGGGGCAGGCAGCCCCAGCATTTT.

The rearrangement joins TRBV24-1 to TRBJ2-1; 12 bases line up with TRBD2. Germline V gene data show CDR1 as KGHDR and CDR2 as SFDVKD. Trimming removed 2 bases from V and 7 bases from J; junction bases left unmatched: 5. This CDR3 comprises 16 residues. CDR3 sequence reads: CATSDSRTSGGNEQFF. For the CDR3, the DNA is TGTGCCACCAGTGATTCGCGTACTAGCGGGGGGAATGAGCAGTTCTTC.

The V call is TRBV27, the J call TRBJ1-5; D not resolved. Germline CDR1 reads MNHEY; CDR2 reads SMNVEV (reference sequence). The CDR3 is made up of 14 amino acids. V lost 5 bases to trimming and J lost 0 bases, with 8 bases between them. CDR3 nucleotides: TGTGCCAGCAGTAAAAGGCTTAGCAATCAGCCCCAGCATTTT. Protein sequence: CASSKRLSNQPQHF.

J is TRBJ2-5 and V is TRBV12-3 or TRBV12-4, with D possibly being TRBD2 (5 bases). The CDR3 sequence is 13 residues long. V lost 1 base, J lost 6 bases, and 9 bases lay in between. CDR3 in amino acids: CASSLGGQQTQYF. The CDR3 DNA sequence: TGTGCCAGCAGTTTAGGAGGGCAGCAGACCCAGTACTTC.

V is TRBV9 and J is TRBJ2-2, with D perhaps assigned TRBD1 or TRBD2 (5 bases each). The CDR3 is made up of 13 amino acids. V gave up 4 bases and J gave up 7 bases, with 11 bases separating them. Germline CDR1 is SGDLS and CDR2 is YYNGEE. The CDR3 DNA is TGTGCCAGCAGCCAGAGGGGAGTCGGGGAGCTGTTTTTT. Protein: CASSQRGVGELFF.

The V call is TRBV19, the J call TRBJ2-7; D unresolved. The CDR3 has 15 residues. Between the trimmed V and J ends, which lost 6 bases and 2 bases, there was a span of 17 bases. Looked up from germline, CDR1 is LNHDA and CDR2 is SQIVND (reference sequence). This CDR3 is CASRAKDVSPYEQYF. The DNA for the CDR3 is TGTGCCAGTAGGGCGAAGGACGTCAGTCCCTACGAGCAGTACTTC.

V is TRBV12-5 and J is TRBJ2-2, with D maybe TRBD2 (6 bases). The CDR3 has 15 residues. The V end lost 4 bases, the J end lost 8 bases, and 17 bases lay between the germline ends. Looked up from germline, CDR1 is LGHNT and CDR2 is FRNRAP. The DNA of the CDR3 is TGTGCTAGTGGTTCCCCAACGGAGGGGACGGGGGAGCTGTTTTTT. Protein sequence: CASGSPTEGTGELFF. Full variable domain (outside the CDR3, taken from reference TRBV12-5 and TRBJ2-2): DARVTQTPRHKVTEMGQEVTMRCQPILGHNTVFWYRQTMMQGLELLAYFRNRAPLDDSGMPKDRFSAEMPDATLATLKIQPSEPRDSAVYFCASGSPTEGTGELFFGEGSRLTVL.

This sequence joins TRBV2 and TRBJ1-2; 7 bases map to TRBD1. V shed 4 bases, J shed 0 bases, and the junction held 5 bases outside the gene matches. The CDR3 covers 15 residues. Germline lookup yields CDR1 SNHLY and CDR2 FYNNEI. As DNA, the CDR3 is TGTGCCAGCAGTGGGTCGGGACAGACTAACTATGGCTACACCTTC. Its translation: CASSGSGQTNYGYTF.